This T cell receptor beta chain was identified during a study of Graves' ophthalmopathy and Graves' hyperthyroidism. Looked up from germline, CDR1 is SGHTA and CDR2 is FQGNSA. Trimming took 4 bases from V and 0 from J, leaving 12 bases between them. CDR3 size: 16 residues. This clonotype was seen only a few times. The antigen is unknown. Clinicians diagnosed using symptoms, serum thyroxine, TRAb, thyroid ultrasound and orbital computed tomography. PBMCs originated in more than 7.5 ml of fresh peripheral blood. Study results and limitations: Ophthalmopathy versus stable hyperthyroidism: 13-signature model gave 85% to 90% sensitivity, just under 82% specificity.

Amplification of TCR beta CDR3 regions used RNA transcripts. The authors performed first-round RT-PCR with HTBI primers and then a second-round multiplex PCR. TCRdb reprocessed the multiplex PCR reads via MiXCR and lists one record per CDR3 protein. The data show about 660,000 distinct CDR3 sequences, under 50% seen once. The sequencing sample was made of peripheral blood. This clonotype originated in an adult man with Graves' ophthalmopathy. The V and J genes are TRBV7-2 and TRBJ1-4; D gene uncertain. DNA for the CDR3: TGTGCCAGCAGCTATGACCGGATAGCAACTAATGAAAAACTGTTTTTT. Its protein is CASSYDRIATNEKLFF. Looking up the rest from reference TRBV7-2 and TRBJ1-4 gives the full variable domain: GAGVSQSPSNKVTEKGKDVELRCDPISGHTALYWYRQSLGQGLEFLIYFQGNSAPDKSGLPSDRFSAERTGGSVSTLTIQRTQQEDSAVYLCASSYDRIATNEKLFFGSGTQLSVL.